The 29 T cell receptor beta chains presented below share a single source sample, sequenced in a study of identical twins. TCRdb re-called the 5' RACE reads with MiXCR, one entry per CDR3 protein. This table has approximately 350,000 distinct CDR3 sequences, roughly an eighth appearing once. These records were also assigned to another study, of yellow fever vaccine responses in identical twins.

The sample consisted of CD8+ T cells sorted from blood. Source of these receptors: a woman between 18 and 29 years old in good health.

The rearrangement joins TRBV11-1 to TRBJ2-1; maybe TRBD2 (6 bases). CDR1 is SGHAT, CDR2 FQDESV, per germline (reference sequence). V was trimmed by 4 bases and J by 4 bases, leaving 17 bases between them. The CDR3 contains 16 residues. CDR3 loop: CASSSSSDGRYNEQFF. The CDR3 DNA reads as TGTGCCAGCAGCTCCTCTAGCGACGGCAGATACAATGAGCAGTTCTTC.

CDR3 protein: CASSQTQGDTNSYEQYF. CDR3 in DNA: TGTGCCAGCAGCCAGACCCAGGGGGACACGAACTCCTACGAGCAGTACTTC. V is TRBV21-1 and J is TRBJ2-7; TRBD1, the D gene given by the table, was not confirmed from the DNA. TRBV21-1 counts as a pseudogene. The CDR3 length is 17 residues.

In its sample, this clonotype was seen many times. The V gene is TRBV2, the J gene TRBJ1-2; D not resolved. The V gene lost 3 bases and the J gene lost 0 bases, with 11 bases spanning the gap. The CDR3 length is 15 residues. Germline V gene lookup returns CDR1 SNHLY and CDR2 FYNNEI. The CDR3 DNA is TGTGCCAGCAGTGACCCTGACGGCACTAACTATGGCTACACCTTC. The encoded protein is CASSDPDGTNYGYTF.

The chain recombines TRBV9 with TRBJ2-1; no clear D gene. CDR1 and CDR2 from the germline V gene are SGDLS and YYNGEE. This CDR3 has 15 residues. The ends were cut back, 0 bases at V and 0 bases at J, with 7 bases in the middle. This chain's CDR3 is CASSVGDDSYNEQFF. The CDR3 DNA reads TGTGCCAGCAGCGTAGGGGATGACTCCTACAATGAGCAGTTCTTC.

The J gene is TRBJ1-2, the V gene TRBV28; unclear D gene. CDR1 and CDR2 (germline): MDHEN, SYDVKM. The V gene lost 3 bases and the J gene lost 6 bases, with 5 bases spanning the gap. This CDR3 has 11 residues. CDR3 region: CASSFIDGYTF. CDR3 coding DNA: TGTGCCAGCAGTTTTATAGATGGCTACACCTTC.

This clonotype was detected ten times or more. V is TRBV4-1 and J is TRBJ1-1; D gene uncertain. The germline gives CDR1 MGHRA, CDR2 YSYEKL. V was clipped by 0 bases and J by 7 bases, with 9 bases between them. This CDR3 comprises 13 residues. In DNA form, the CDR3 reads TGCGCCAGCAGCCAAGATGAGGGTAGTGAAGCTTTCTTT. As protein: CASSQDEGSEAFF.

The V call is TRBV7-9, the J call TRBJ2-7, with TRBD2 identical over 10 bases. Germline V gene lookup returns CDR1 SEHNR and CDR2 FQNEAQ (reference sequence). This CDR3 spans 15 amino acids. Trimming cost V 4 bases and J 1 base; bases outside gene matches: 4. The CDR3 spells CASSSWTSGSYEQYF. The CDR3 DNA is TGTGCCAGCAGCTCCTGGACTAGCGGTTCCTACGAGCAGTACTTC. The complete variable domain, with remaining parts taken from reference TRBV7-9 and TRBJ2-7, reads DTGVSQNPRHKITKRGQNVTFRCDPISEHNRLYWYRQTLGQGPEFLTYFQNEAQLEKSRLLSDRFSAERPKGSFSTLEIQRTEQGDSAMYLCASSSWTSGSYEQYFGPGTRLTVT.

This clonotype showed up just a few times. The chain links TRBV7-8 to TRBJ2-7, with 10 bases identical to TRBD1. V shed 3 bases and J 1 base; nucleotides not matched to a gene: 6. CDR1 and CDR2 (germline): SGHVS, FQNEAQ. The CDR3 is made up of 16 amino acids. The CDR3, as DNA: TGTGCCAGCAGCTTGGAGGTGGGACAGGGGTCCTACGAGCAGTACTTC. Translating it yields CASSLEVGQGSYEQYF.

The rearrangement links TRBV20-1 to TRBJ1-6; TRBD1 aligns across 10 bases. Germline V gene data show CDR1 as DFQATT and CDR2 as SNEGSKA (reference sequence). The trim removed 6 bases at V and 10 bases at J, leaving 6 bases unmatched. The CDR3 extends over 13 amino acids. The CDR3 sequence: CSARDRGQSPLHF. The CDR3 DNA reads TGCAGTGCCAGGGACAGGGGTCAGTCACCCCTCCACTTT.

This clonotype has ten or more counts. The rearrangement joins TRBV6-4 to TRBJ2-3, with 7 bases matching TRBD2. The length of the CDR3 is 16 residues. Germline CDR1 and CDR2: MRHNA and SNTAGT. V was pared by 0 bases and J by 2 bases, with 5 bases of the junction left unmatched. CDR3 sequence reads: CASSDSSGAHTDTQYF. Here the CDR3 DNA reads TGTGCCAGCAGTGACTCGAGCGGGGCACACACAGATACGCAGTATTTT.

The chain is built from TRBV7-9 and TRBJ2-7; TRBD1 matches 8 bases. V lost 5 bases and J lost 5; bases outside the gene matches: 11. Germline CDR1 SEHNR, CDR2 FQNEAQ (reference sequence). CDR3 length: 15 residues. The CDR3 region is CASSPEGKDRDEQYF. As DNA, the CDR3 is TGTGCCAGCAGCCCCGAGGGAAAGGACAGGGACGAGCAGTACTTC.

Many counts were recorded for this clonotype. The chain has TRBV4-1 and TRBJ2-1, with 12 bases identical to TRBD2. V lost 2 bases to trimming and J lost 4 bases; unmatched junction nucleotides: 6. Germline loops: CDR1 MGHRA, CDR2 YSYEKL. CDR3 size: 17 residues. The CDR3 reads CASSQIGTSGFYNEQFF. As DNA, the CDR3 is TGCGCCAGCAGCCAAATCGGGACTAGCGGGTTTTACAATGAGCAGTTCTTC.

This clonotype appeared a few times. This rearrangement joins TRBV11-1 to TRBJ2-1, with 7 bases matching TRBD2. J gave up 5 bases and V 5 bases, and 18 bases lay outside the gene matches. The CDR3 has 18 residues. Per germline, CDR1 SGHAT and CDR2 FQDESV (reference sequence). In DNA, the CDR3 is TGTGCCAGCAGCACCGACCCCCGCGGGCCTAGCGGAGACAATGAGCAGTTCTTC. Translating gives CASSTDPRGPSGDNEQFF.

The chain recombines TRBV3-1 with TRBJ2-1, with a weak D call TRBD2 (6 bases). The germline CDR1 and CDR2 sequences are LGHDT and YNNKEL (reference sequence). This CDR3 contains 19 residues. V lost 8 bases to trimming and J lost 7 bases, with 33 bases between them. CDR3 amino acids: CASCLVAWERASGWNEQFF. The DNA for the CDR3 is TGTGCCAGCTGTTTGGTTGCTTGGGAGCGGGCGTCGGGTTGGAATGAGCAGTTCTTC.

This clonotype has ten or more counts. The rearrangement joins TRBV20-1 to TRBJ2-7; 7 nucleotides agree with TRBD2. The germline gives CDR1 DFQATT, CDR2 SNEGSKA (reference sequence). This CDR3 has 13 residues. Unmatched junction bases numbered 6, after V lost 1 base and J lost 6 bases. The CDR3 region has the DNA TGCAGTGCTAGAGGGCTAGCGGAAATCGAGCAGTACGTC. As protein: CSARGLAEIEQYV.

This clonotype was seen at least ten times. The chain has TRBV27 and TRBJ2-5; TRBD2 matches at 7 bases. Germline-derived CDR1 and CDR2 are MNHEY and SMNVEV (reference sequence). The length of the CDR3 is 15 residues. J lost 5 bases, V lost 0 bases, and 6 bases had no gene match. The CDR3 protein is CASSLSGGLGETQYF. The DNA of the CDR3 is TGTGCCAGCAGTTTATCAGGCGGACTAGGGGAGACCCAGTACTTC.

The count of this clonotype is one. The CDR3 DNA is TGTGCCAGCAGTGAAACTCTGGGGACAGGGGCATTCGGTAGCAATCAGCCCCAGCATTTT. Translating it yields CASSETLGTGAFGSNQPQHF. The rearrangement links TRBV6-1 to TRBJ1-5; 10 nucleotides line up with TRBD1. Looked up from germline, CDR1 is MNHNS and CDR2 is SASEGT. J lost 0 bases, V lost 2 bases, and 13 bases had no gene match. This CDR3 has 20 residues.

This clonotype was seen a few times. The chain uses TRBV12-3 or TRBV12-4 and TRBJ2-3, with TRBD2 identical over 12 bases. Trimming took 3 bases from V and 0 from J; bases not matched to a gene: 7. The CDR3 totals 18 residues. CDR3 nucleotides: TGTGCCAGCAGTTTGGCGGGACTAGCGGGTCGTAGCACAGATACGCAGTATTTT. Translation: CASSLAGLAGRSTDTQYF.

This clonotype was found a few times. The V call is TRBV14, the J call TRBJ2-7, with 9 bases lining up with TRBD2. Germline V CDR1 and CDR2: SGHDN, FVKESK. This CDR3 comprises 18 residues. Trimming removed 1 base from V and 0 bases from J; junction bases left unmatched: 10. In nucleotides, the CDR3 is TGTGCCAGCAGCCAAGTTGCGGACCTAGCGGGAAACTCCTACGAGCAGTACTTC. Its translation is CASSQVADLAGNSYEQYF.

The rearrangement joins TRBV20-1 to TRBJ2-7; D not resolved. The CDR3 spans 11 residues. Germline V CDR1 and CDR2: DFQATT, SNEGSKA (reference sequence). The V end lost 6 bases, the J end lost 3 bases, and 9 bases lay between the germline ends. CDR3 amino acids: CSALGGYEQYF. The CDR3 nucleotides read TGCAGTGCCCTGGGTGGCTACGAGCAGTACTTC.

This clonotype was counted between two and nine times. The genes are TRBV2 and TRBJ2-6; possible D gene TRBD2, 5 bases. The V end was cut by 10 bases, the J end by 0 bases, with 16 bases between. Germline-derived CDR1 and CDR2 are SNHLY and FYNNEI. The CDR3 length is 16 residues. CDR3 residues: CATRTGTSSGANVLTF. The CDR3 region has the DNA TGTGCCACCAGAACGGGTACTAGCTCTGGGGCCAACGTCCTGACTTTC.

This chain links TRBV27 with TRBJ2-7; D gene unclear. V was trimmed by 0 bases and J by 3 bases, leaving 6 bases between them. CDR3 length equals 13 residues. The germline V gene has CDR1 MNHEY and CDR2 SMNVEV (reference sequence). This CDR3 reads CASSLSLGYEQYF. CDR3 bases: TGTGCCAGCAGTTTATCACTCGGCTACGAGCAGTACTTC.

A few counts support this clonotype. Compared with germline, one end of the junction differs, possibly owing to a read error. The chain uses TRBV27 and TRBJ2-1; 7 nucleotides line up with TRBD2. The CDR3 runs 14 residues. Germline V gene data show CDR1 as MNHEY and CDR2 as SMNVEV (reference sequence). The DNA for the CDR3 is TGTGCCACCAGTAATGGGGGGGGACTGAATGAGCAGTTCTTC. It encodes CATSNGGGLNEQFF.

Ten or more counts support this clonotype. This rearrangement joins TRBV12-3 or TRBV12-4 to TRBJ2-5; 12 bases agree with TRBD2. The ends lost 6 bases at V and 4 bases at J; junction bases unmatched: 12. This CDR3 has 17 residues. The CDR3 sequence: CASSPVPSGRAGETQYF. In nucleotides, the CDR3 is TGTGCCAGCAGCCCAGTCCCTAGCGGGAGGGCCGGAGAGACCCAGTACTTC.

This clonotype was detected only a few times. CDR3 in amino acids: CASSEGSQTYEQYF. CDR3 nucleotide sequence: TGTGCCAGCAGTGAGGGAAGCCAAACCTACGAGCAGTACTTC. This chain uses TRBV25-1 with TRBJ2-7; D unresolved. The CDR3 runs 14 residues. The V end was cut by 3 bases, the J end by 2 bases, with 11 bases between. CDR1 and CDR2 (germline): MGHDK, SYGVNS.

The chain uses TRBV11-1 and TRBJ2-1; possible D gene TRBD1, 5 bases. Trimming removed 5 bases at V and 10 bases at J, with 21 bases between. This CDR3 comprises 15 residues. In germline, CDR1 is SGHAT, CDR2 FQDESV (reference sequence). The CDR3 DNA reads TGTGCCAGCAGCCACGCGTGGCAGGGCCCTGAGGAGCAGTTCTTC. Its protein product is CASSHAWQGPEEQFF.

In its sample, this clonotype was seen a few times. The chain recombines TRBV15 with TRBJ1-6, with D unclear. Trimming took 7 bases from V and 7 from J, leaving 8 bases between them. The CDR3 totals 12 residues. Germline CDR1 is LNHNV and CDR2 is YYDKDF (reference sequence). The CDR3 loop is CATTGPNSPLHF. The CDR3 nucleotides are TGTGCCACCACAGGTCCGAATTCACCCCTCCACTTT.

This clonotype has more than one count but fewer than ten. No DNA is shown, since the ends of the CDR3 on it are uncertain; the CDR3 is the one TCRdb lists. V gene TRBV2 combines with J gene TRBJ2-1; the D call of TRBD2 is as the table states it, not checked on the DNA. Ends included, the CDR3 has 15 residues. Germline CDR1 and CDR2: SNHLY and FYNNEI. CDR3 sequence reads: CASSVASGTQREQSF.

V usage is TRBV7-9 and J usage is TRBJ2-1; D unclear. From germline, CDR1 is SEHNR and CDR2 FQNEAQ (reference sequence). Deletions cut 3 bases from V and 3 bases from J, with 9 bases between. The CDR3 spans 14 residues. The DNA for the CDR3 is TGTGCCAGCAGCTTTCGACAAGACTACAATGAGCAGTTCTTC. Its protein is CASSFRQDYNEQFF.